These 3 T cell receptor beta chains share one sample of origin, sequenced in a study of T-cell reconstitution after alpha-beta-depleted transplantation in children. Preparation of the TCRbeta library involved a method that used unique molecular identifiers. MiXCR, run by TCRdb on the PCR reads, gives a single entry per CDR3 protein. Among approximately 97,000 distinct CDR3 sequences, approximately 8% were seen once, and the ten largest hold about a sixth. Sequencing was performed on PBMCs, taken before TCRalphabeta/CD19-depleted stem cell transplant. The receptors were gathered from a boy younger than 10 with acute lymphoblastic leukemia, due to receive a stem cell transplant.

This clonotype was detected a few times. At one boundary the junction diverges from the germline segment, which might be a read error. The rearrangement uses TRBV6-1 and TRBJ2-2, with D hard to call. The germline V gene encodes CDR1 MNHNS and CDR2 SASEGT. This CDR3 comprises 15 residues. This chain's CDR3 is CASSAAGANTVELFF. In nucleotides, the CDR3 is TGTGCCAGCAGTGCGGCCGGAGCGAACACCGTGGAGCTGTTTTTT.

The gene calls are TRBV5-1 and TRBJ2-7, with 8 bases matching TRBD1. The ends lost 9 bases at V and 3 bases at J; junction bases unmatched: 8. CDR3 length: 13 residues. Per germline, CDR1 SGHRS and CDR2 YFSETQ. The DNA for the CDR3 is TGCGCCATCGATACAACAGGGGGCTACGAGCAGTACTTC. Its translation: CAIDTTGGYEQYF.

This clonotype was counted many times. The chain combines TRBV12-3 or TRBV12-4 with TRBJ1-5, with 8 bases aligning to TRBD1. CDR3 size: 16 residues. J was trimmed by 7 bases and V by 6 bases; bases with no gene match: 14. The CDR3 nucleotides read TGTGCCAGCAGCTCCGGGGACAGGCAACTAGAGCAGCCCCAGCATTTT. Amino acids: CASSSGDRQLEQPQHF.